A single sample is the source of the 2 T cell receptor beta chains below, sequenced in a study of cytomegalovirus exposure and HLA in healthy donors. The PCR had 60 Vbeta and 13 Jbeta primers. TCRdb's table, derived via immunoSEQ multiplex PCR, lists solely in-frame clones and lacks some. The data show roughly 100,000 clones, roughly 67% seen once. Sequencing was done on a sample of PBMCs. All receptors come from a boy under 18 in good health and CMV-seropositive.

This clone occurred once. V is TRBV5-4 and J is TRBJ2-3; D is possibly TRBD1 (6 bases). CDR1 is SGHNT, CDR2 YYREEE, per germline (reference sequence). The CDR3 length is 12 residues. V was shortened by 10 bases and J by 2 bases, with 11 bases between the two germline ends. The CDR3 region is CAWTDSTDTQYF. The CDR3, as DNA: TGTGCCTGGACAGATTCCACAGATACGCAGTATTTT.

V is TRBV19 and J is TRBJ2-7; TRBD2 might be the D (6 bases). Germline V lookup: CDR1 LNHDA, CDR2 SQIVND (reference sequence). The V end was cut by 3 bases, the J end by 0 bases, with 12 bases between. This CDR3 has 15 amino acids. The CDR3 loop is CASSISFGGSYEQYF. For the CDR3, the DNA is TGTGCCAGTAGTATTTCATTCGGGGGCTCCTACGAGCAGTACTTC.